This T cell receptor beta chain was obtained from a study of cytomegalovirus exposure and HLA in healthy donors. Overall study results and limits: For most TCR sequences rarity was the rule, although some public TCRs occurred in many donors. Highly shared sequence variants in one cluster were likely a sequencing artifact. Cytomegalovirus-associated TCR beta chains were listed, numbering over 150.

With 60 Vbeta and 13 Jbeta primers, the PCR was carried out. Clones were sequenced by immunoSEQ multiplex PCR, and TCRdb holds only the in-frame ones, with some missing. The table includes more than 110,000 clones, around 10% detected once. About this clone: Its antigen is not known.

Trimming took 5 bases from V and 4 from J; bases not matched to a gene: 7. This CDR3 has 14 amino acids. Germline lookup yields CDR1 ENHRY and CDR2 SYGVKD. This TCR was recovered from a man aged 50 to 59 in good health and CMV-seronegative. Specimen: PBMCs. This chain links TRBV10-3 with TRBJ1-2; TRBD1 aligns across 7 bases. The CDR3 DNA follows: TGTGCCATCAGTATCGGACAGGATCGCTATGGCTACACCTTC. Amino acids: CAISIGQDRYGYTF.